The following is a T cell receptor beta chain sequence with its context. This entry is derived from a study of blood T cell repertoires in COVID-19. The overall study: The samples span acute and convalescent COVID-19 from the United States, Italy and Spain. The analysed material was cDNA or gDNA that came from T cells, B-cell-depleted T cells, or PBMCs.

In the original analysis: For nucleated cells, counts were estimated from reference gene primer amplification. Only in-frame clones appear in the TCRdb table, and some are missing; sequencing was by immunoSEQ multiplex PCR. The V and J calls and clone size are taken from that table; D and trimming were inferred from the DNA. The sample holds about 180,000 clones; under 90% are singletons and the top ten take roughly 6.8%. The germline V gene has CDR1 SGDLS and CDR2 YYNGEE. The CDR3 length is 13 residues. V shed 2 bases and J 8 bases; nucleotides not matched to a gene: 2. The source of this sequence is a human donor in a cohort sampled during active COVID-19. Input material: peripheral blood. This chain links TRBV9 with TRBJ2-1, with TRBD2 identical over 9 bases. The CDR3 sequence is CASSVAGGYEQFF. CDR3 nucleotides: TGTGCCAGCAGCGTCGCGGGGGGGTATGAGCAGTTCTTC.